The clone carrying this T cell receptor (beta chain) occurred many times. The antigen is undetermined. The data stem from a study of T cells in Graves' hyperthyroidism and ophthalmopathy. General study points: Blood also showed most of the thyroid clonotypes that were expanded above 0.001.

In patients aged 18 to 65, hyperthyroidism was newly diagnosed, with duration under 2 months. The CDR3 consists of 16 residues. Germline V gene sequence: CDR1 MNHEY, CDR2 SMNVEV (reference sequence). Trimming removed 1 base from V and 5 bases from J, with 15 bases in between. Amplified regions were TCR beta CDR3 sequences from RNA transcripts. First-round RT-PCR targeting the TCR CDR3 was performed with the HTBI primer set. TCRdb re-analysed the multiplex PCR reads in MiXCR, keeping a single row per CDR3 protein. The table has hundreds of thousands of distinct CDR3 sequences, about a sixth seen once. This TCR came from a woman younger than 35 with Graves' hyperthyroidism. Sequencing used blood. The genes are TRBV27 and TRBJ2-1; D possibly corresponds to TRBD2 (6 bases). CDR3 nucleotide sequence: TGTGCCAGCAGTTTATTGACTAGGGCCGCCCACAATGAGCAGTTCTTC. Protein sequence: CASSLLTRAAHNEQFF.